These T cell receptor beta chains were read from a single sample in a study of blood T cells in healthy people across ages. TCRdb re-called the 5' RACE reads with MiXCR, one entry per CDR3 protein. This table has more than 600,000 distinct CDR3 sequences, 25% appearing once. These data also formed part of another study, on T cells of mothers and their children.

What was sequenced was blood. The origin of the receptors is a boy aged 10-17 years in good health. Each CDR3 is given with its conserved first and last residue. D genes are given only for firm matches. Size values are once, few and many counts, or a class for expanded clones, and some rows have none.

cdr3_nt: TGCGCCAGCAGCCCCCTAGCGGGAGAGGGACCAGATACGCAGTATTTT
cdr3_aa: CASSPLAGEGPDTQYF
v_call: TRBV4-1
d_call: TRBD2
cdr3_length: 16
clone_size: -
j_call: TRBJ2-3

cdr3_nt: TGCAGCGTTGAAGACAGGGTCTACGAGCAGTACTTC
cdr3_aa: CSVEDRVYEQYF
v_call: TRBV29-1
d_call: -
cdr3_length: 12
clone_size: few
j_call: TRBJ2-7

cdr3_nt: TGTGCCAGCAGCTTAGTCAGGGGAGATGAAAAACTGTTTTTT
cdr3_aa: CASSLVRGDEKLFF
v_call: TRBV7-8
d_call: -
cdr3_length: 14
clone_size: -
j_call: TRBJ1-4

cdr3_nt: TGCGCCAGCAACGAGGAGGGGCTAAGCACAGATACGCAGTATTTT
cdr3_aa: CASNEEGLSTDTQYF
v_call: TRBV5-1
d_call: -
cdr3_length: 15
clone_size: -
j_call: TRBJ2-3

cdr3_nt: TGCAGTGCTAGACCTCTCGGAGCCTACGAGCAGTACTTC
cdr3_aa: CSARPLGAYEQYF
v_call: TRBV20-1
d_call: -
cdr3_length: 13
clone_size: -
j_call: TRBJ2-7

cdr3_nt: TGTGCCAGCAGCTTAGTAGGGACTCGGGACAATGAGCAGTTCTTC
cdr3_aa: CASSLVGTRDNEQFF
v_call: TRBV7-2
d_call: -
cdr3_length: 15
clone_size: few
j_call: TRBJ2-1

cdr3_nt: TGCAGCGTTGTAACCAGGACAGGGCCCCCCTCTGGGGCCAACGTCCTGACTTTC
cdr3_aa: CSVVTRTGPPSGANVLTF
v_call: TRBV29-1
d_call: TRBD1
cdr3_length: 18
clone_size: few
j_call: TRBJ2-6

cdr3_nt: TGTGCCAGCAGCTTCACAGGGTATGGGGCGGAGACCCAGTACTTC
cdr3_aa: CASSFTGYGAETQYF
v_call: TRBV7-9
d_call: -
cdr3_length: 15
clone_size: -
j_call: TRBJ2-5

cdr3_nt: TGCAGTGCTAGAGCGACTAGCGGGATTGCCGGTGAGCAGTTCTTC
cdr3_aa: CSARATSGIAGEQFF
v_call: TRBV20-1
d_call: TRBD2
cdr3_length: 15
clone_size: -
j_call: TRBJ2-1

cdr3_nt: TGTGCCAGCAGCGGGGCAGGGGTCCCCAATCAGCCCCAGCATTTT
cdr3_aa: CASSGAGVPNQPQHF
v_call: TRBV28
d_call: -
cdr3_length: 15
clone_size: -
j_call: TRBJ1-5

cdr3_nt: TGTGCCAGCAGCCCTCGACTAGCAGCGGAGACCCAGTACTTC
cdr3_aa: CASSPRLAAETQYF
v_call: TRBV7-9
d_call: TRBD2
cdr3_length: 14
clone_size: few
j_call: TRBJ2-5

cdr3_nt: TGTGCCAGCTCACCTATAGGCCCTCCCACAGATACGCAGTATTTT
cdr3_aa: CASSPIGPPTDTQYF
v_call: TRBV18
d_call: -
cdr3_length: 15
clone_size: few
j_call: TRBJ2-3

cdr3_nt: TGCAGTGCTAGAGAGGAGGTTTTAAATCCGGATACGCAGTATTTT
cdr3_aa: CSAREEVLNPDTQYF
v_call: TRBV20-1
d_call: -
cdr3_length: 15
clone_size: few
j_call: TRBJ2-3

cdr3_nt: TGTGCCATCAGTGAGACTAGCGGCCTCTACAATGAGCAGTTCTTC
cdr3_aa: CAISETSGLYNEQFF
v_call: TRBV10-3
d_call: TRBD2
cdr3_length: 15
clone_size: -
j_call: TRBJ2-1

cdr3_nt: TGTGCCAGCAGTCCCCTTTGGGGGGGCTACACCTTC
cdr3_aa: CASSPLWGGYTF
v_call: TRBV12-3/TRBV12-4
d_call: -
cdr3_length: 12
clone_size: -
j_call: TRBJ1-2

cdr3_nt: TGTGCCAGCGGTTACTCTCTCCGGGACAGGGTTGGTCAGCCCCAGCATTTT
cdr3_aa: CASGYSLRDRVGQPQHF
v_call: TRBV6-2/TRBV6-3
d_call: TRBD1
cdr3_length: 17
clone_size: -
j_call: TRBJ1-5

cdr3_nt: TGCAGCGTTCTCCGTCCGACCGGGGAGCTGTTTTTT
cdr3_aa: CSVLRPTGELFF
v_call: TRBV29-1
d_call: -
cdr3_length: 12
clone_size: -
j_call: TRBJ2-2

cdr3_nt: TGTGCCAGCAGCCAAGAGACGGACTATGGCTACACCTTC
cdr3_aa: CASSQETDYGYTF
v_call: TRBV3-1
d_call: -
cdr3_length: 13
clone_size: -
j_call: TRBJ1-2

cdr3_nt: TGCGCCAGCAGCCAAGAAAGGCACACTGAAGCTTTCTTT
cdr3_aa: CASSQERHTEAFF
v_call: TRBV4-1
d_call: -
cdr3_length: 13
clone_size: -
j_call: TRBJ1-1

cdr3_nt: TGTGCCAGCAACCCTGGGTACAATGAGCAGTTCTTC
cdr3_aa: CASNPGYNEQFF
v_call: TRBV9
d_call: -
cdr3_length: 12
clone_size: -
j_call: TRBJ2-1

cdr3_nt: TGTGCCATCAGTCCTGCCCGGCTAGGGACCATTACTGGCTACACCTTC
cdr3_aa: CAISPARLGTITGYTF
v_call: TRBV10-3
d_call: -
cdr3_length: 16
clone_size: few
j_call: TRBJ1-2

cdr3_nt: TGTGCCAGCAGGGCACATCAGGGGTCGACCTACGAGCAGTACTTC
cdr3_aa: CASRAHQGSTYEQYF
v_call: TRBV27
d_call: -
cdr3_length: 15
clone_size: -
j_call: TRBJ2-7

cdr3_nt: TGTGCCAGCAGCTCCAAAATTGACAGCGAGCAGTACTTC
cdr3_aa: CASSSKIDSEQYF
v_call: TRBV7-9
d_call: -
cdr3_length: 13
clone_size: -
j_call: TRBJ2-7

cdr3_nt: TGTGCCAGCAGTTTCCGGAAAATCCGGGACAGGTACAATGAGCAGTTCTTC
cdr3_aa: CASSFRKIRDRYNEQFF
v_call: TRBV28
d_call: TRBD1
cdr3_length: 17
clone_size: few
j_call: TRBJ2-1

cdr3_nt: TGTGCCAGCAGCCGGGGACAGACGATACAAGAGACCCAGTACTTC
cdr3_aa: CASSRGQTIQETQYF
v_call: TRBV7-9
d_call: TRBD1
cdr3_length: 15
clone_size: -
j_call: TRBJ2-5

cdr3_nt: TGTGCCAGCAGTTACCGGGAGCGAGAGACCCAGTACTTC
cdr3_aa: CASSYRERETQYF
v_call: TRBV6-2/TRBV6-3
d_call: -
cdr3_length: 13
clone_size: -
j_call: TRBJ2-5

cdr3_nt: TGCGCCAGCAGCCAAGATTTCCCGGAGGCTACGAACACCGGGGAGCTGTTTTTT
cdr3_aa: CASSQDFPEATNTGELFF
v_call: TRBV4-3
d_call: -
cdr3_length: 18
clone_size: few
j_call: TRBJ2-2

cdr3_nt: TGCAGTGCTAGAGGCCCCCGCTCCTACGAGCAGTACTTC
cdr3_aa: CSARGPRSYEQYF
v_call: TRBV20-1
d_call: -
cdr3_length: 13
clone_size: -
j_call: TRBJ2-7

cdr3_nt: TGTGCCAGCAGCGATGGGACAGGAAATGACTATGGCTACACCTTC
cdr3_aa: CASSDGTGNDYGYTF
v_call: TRBV5-5
d_call: TRBD1
cdr3_length: 15
clone_size: -
j_call: TRBJ1-2

cdr3_nt: TGTGCCAGCAGCTTATATCTGGGAAACCATGAGCAGTTCTTC
cdr3_aa: CASSLYLGNHEQFF
v_call: TRBV7-2
d_call: -
cdr3_length: 14
clone_size: few
j_call: TRBJ2-1

cdr3_nt: TGTGCCAGCAGCTATGGACTATCGGCGGAGACCCAGTACTTC
cdr3_aa: CASSYGLSAETQYF
v_call: TRBV11-1
d_call: -
cdr3_length: 14
clone_size: -
j_call: TRBJ2-5

cdr3_nt: TGCAGCGCCAGTGACAGCTACGAGCAGTACTTC
cdr3_aa: CSASDSYEQYF
v_call: TRBV29-1
d_call: -
cdr3_length: 11
clone_size: once
j_call: TRBJ2-7

cdr3_nt: TGCAGTGCTTACAGGCCCAGCTCCTACGAGCAGTACTTC
cdr3_aa: CSAYRPSSYEQYF
v_call: TRBV20-1
d_call: -
cdr3_length: 13
clone_size: -
j_call: TRBJ2-7

cdr3_nt: TGTGCCACCAGCAGTCTAAGCAATCAGCCCCAGCATTTT
cdr3_aa: CATSSLSNQPQHF
v_call: TRBV15
d_call: -
cdr3_length: 13
clone_size: -
j_call: TRBJ1-5

cdr3_nt: TGTGCCAGCAGCTTAGGGTTAGTGAAGAGCAATGAGCAGTTCTTC
cdr3_aa: CASSLGLVKSNEQFF
v_call: TRBV7-2
d_call: -
cdr3_length: 15
clone_size: -
j_call: TRBJ2-1

cdr3_nt: TGTGCCACCAGCAGAGACCTTTGGCCAGGGGGCTGGAGGGAAAGTGGCTACACCTTC
cdr3_aa: CATSRDLWPGGWRESGYTF
v_call: TRBV15
d_call: TRBD1
cdr3_length: 19
clone_size: few
j_call: TRBJ1-2

cdr3_nt: TGTGCCAGCAGCTTCGCGGACAGGGGGCCTACGTCCATATATTTT
cdr3_aa: CASSFADRGPTSIYF
v_call: TRBV7-9
d_call: TRBD1
cdr3_length: 15
clone_size: few
j_call: TRBJ1-3

cdr3_nt: TGTGCCAGCAGGGAACCCGGGACAGGCCACCGTCGGCAGTACTTC
cdr3_aa: CASREPGTGHRRQYF
v_call: TRBV6-1
d_call: TRBD1
cdr3_length: 15
clone_size: -
j_call: TRBJ2-7

cdr3_nt: TGTGCCAGCAGTTACGCCCAGGGGGCCTATGGCTACACCTTC
cdr3_aa: CASSYAQGAYGYTF
v_call: TRBV6-5
d_call: TRBD1
cdr3_length: 14
clone_size: few
j_call: TRBJ1-2

cdr3_nt: TGTGCCAGTAGTACTAGCGGGCCCCCCTACGAGCAGTACTTC
cdr3_aa: CASSTSGPPYEQYF
v_call: TRBV19
d_call: TRBD2
cdr3_length: 14
clone_size: -
j_call: TRBJ2-7

cdr3_nt: TGTGCCAGCAGTTTTAGGACAACCCATACGCAGTATTTT
cdr3_aa: CASSFRTTHTQYF
v_call: TRBV28
d_call: -
cdr3_length: 13
clone_size: few
j_call: TRBJ2-3

cdr3_nt: TGCGCCAGCAGTGAGGCTCTTCAGGGAATCGAGACCCAGTACTTC
cdr3_aa: CASSEALQGIETQYF
v_call: TRBV10-1
d_call: -
cdr3_length: 15
clone_size: few
j_call: TRBJ2-5